This T cell receptor beta chain was captured in a study of tumor-infiltrating lymphocytes in localized non-small cell lung cancer. This clone was detected only a few times. The CDR3 contains 11 residues. From germline, CDR1 is SEHNR and CDR2 FQNEAQ (reference sequence). V was cut by 6 bases and J by 2 bases, with 3 bases left in between. Profiled with immunoSEQ multiplex PCR; TCRdb holds only in-frame clones, not every one. Altogether roughly 5,800 clones are present, approximately 64% being singletons, with the ten largest covering more than 13%. V and J are TRBV7-9 and TRBJ2-3; the D is unclear. This receptor was identified in a human donor with non-small cell lung cancer. Input material: uninvolved lung tissue not adjacent to the tumor. As DNA, the CDR3 is TGTGCCAGCAGAAACACAGATACGCAGTATTTT. It specifies CASRNTDTQYF.